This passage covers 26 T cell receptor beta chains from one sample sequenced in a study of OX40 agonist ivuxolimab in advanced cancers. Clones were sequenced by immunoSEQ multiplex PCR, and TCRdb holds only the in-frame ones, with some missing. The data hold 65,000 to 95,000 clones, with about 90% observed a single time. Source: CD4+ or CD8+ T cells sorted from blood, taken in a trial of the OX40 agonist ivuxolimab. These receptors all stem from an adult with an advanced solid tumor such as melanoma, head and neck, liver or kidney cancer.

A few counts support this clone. CDR3: CASSIRAGGASNQPQHF. CDR3 bases: TGTGCCAGTAGTATACGGGCAGGGGGCGCGAGCAATCAGCCCCAGCATTTT. The genes are TRBV19 and TRBJ1-5; 8 nucleotides align to TRBD1. This CDR3 comprises 17 residues. The V segment lost 2 bases and the J segment 1 base; nucleotides outside the gene matches: 7. Germline loops: CDR1 LNHDA, CDR2 SQIVND (reference sequence).

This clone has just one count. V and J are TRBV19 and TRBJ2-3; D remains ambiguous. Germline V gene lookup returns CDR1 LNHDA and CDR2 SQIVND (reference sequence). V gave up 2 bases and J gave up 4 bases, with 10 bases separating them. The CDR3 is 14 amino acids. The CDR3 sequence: CASSISRAADTQYF. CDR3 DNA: TGTGCCAGTAGTATAAGTAGGGCTGCAGATACGCAGTATTTT.

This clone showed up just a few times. The DNA for the CDR3 is TGTGCCAGCAGTTTCATTGCAGGGGCAGGAAACACCATATATTTT. This gives the protein CASSFIAGAGNTIYF. The V gene is TRBV28, the J gene TRBJ1-3, with a tentative D call TRBD1 (6 bases). This CDR3 region has 15 residues. V lost 3 bases and J lost 4, with 13 bases in between. CDR1 and CDR2 from the germline V gene are MDHEN and SYDVKM.

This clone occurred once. The DNA for the CDR3 is TGTGCCAGCTCACCCGGGGGTACTCAGCCCCAGCATTTT. It specifies CASSPGGTQPQHF. V and J are TRBV18 and TRBJ1-5; TRBD1 might be the D (5 bases). Germline assignment: CDR1 KGHSH and CDR2 LQKENI. Trimming pared 3 bases from V and 6 bases from J, leaving 9 bases between. This CDR3 has 13 amino acids. The full variable domain, in which reference TRBV18 and TRBJ1-5 provide the parts outside the CDR3, is NAGVMQNPRHLVRRRGQEARLRCSPMKGHSHVYWYRQLPEEGLKFMVYLQKENIIDESGMPKERFSAEFPKEGPSILRIQQVVRGDSAAYFCASSPGGTQPQHFGDGTRLSIL.

The CDR3 nucleotides read TGCGCCAGCAGCCCGTTACTAGCGGTCAACTACGAGCAGTACTTC. Amino acid sequence: CASSPLLAVNYEQYF. This chain connects TRBV5-1 to TRBJ2-7; 8 bases line up with TRBD2. The V and J ends lost 4 bases and 3 bases, in that order; junction bases with no gene match: 9. From germline, CDR1 is SGHRS and CDR2 YFSETQ. This CDR3 region has 15 residues.

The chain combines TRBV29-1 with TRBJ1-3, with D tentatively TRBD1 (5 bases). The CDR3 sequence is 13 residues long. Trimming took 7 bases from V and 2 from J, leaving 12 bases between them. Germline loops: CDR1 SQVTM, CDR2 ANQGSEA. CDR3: CSATDSPGNTIYF. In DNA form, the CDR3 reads TGCAGCGCCACAGACAGCCCTGGAAACACCATATATTTT.

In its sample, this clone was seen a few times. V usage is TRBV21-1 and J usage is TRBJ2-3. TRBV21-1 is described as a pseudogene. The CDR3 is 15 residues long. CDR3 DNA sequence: TGTGCCGGCCCTAAGGGGGCGGGAGTCGTAGATACGCAGTATTTT. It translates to CAGPKGAGVVDTQYF.

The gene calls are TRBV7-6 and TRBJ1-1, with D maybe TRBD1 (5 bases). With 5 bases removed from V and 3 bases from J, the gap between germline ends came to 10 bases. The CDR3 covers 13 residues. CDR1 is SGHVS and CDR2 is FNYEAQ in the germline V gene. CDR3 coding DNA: TGTGCCAGCAGCGAGGGGATTTACACTGAAGCTTTCTTT. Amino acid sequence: CASSEGIYTEAFF.

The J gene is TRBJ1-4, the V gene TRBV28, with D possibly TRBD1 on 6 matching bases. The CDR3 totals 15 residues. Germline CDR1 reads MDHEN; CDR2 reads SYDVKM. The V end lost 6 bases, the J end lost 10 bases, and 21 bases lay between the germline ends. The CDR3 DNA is TGTGCCAGCAGCCCCCACGGGAGGGTAGGGGGAAAACTGTTTTTT. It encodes CASSPHGRVGGKLFF.

CDR3 in DNA: TGTGCCAGTACCCTAGGGGGGGGGAGCAATCAGCCCCAGCATTTT. Amino acids: CASTLGGGSNQPQHF. The chain recombines TRBV19 with TRBJ1-5, with D possibly being TRBD1 (6 bases). The germline gives CDR1 LNHDA, CDR2 SQIVND (reference sequence). The V end lost 7 bases, the J end lost 1 base, and 14 bases lay between the germline ends. CDR3 size: 15 residues.

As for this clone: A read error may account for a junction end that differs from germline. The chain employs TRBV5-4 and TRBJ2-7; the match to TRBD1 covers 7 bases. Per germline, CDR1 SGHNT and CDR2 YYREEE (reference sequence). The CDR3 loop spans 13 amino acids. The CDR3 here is CASSLGQRYEQYF. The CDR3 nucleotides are TGTGCCAGCAGTTTGGGACAGCGCTACGAGCAGTACTTC. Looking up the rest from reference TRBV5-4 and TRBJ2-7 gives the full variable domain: ETGVTQSPTHLIKTRGQQVTLRCSSQSGHNTVSWYQQALGQGPQFIFQYYREEENGRGNFPPRFSGLQFPNYSSELNVNALELDDSALYLCASSLGQRYEQYFGPGTRLTVT.

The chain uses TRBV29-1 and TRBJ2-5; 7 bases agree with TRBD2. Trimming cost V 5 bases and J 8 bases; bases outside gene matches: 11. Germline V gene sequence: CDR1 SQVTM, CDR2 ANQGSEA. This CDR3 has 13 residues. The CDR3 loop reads CSVHAGEGRTQYF. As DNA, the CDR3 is TGCAGCGTTCACGCGGGAGAGGGGCGAACCCAGTACTTC.

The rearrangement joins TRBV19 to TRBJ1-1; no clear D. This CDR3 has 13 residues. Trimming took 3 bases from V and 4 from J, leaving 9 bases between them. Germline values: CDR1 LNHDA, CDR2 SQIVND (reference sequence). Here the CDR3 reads CASSIGRGTEAFF. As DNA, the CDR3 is TGTGCCAGTAGTATCGGGCGGGGCACTGAAGCTTTCTTT.

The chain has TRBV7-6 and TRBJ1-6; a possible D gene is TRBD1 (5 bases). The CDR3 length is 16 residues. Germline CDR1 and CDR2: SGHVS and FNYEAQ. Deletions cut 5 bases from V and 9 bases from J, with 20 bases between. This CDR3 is CASSPWGGREISPLHF. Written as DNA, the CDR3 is TGTGCCAGCAGCCCCTGGGGGGGGAGAGAGATTTCACCCCTCCACTTT.

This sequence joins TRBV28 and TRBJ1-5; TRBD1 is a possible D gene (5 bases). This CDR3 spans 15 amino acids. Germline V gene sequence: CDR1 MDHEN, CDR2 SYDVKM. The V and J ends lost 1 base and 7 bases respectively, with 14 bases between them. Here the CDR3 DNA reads TGTGCCAGCAGTTTATTGGCAGGGAACGGGCAGCCCCAGCATTTT. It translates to CASSLLAGNGQPQHF.

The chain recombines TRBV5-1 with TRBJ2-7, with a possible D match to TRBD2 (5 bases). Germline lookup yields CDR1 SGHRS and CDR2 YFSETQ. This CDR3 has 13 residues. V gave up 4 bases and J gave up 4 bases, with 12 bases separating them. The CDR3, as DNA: TGCGCCAGCAGCGAAACGACGGGGTACGAGCAGTACTTC. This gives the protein CASSETTGYEQYF.

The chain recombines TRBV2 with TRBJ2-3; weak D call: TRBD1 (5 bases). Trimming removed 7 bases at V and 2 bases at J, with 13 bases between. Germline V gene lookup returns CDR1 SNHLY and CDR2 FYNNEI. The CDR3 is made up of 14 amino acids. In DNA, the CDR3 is TGTGCCAGCACTCGGAGACAGAACACAGATACGCAGTATTTT. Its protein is CASTRRQNTDTQYF. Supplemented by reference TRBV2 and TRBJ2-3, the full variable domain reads EPEVTQTPSHQVTQMGQEVILRCVPISNHLYFYWYRQILGQKVEFLVSFYNNEISEKSEIFDDQFSVERPDGSNFTLKIRSTKLEDSAMYFCASTRRQNTDTQYFGPGTRLTVL.

CDR3 coding DNA: TGTGCCAGCAGTTTCACTAAGCGGGGGTCCTACAATGAGCAGTTCTTC. Translation gives CASSFTKRGSYNEQFF. J is TRBJ2-1 and V is TRBV6-5; 8 bases fit TRBD2. CDR3 size: 16 residues. V lost 4 bases to trimming and J lost 1 base; unmatched junction nucleotides: 6. Germline V gives CDR1 MNHEY, CDR2 SVGAGI.

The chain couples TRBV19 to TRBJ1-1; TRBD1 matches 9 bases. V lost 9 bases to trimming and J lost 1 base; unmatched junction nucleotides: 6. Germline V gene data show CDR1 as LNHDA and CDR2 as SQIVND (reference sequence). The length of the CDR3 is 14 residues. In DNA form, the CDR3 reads TGTGCCAGCACAGGGGGCCCGGAGAACACTGAAGCTTTCTTT. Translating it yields CASTGGPENTEAFF.

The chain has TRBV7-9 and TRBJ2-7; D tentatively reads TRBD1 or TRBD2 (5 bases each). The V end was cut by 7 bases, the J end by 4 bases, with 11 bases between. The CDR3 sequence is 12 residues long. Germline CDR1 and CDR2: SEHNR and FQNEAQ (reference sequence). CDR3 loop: CASILEGYEQYF. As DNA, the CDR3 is TGTGCCAGCATCCTAGAGGGGTACGAGCAGTACTTC.

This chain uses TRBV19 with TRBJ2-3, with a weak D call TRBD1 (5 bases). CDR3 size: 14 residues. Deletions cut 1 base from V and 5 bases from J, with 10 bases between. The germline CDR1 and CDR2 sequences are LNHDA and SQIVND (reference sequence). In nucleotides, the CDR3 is TGTGCCAGTAGTATAGGGGGCCCAGTAGATACGCAGTATTTT. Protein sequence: CASSIGGPVDTQYF.

The CDR3 DNA reads as TGTGCCACCTCTCCGGAACCCGTGGGGACCCAGTACTTC. It codes for CATSPEPVGTQYF. The rearrangement joins TRBV10-3 to TRBJ2-5; unclear D gene. V was trimmed by 10 bases and J by 7 bases, leaving 19 bases between them. The CDR3 totals 13 residues. CDR1 ENHRY and CDR2 SYGVKD come from the germline V gene.

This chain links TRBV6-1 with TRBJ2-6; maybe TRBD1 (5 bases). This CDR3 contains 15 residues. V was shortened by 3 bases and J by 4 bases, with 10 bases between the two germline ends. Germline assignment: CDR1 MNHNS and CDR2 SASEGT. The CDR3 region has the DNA TGTGCCAGCAGTGATAGGGGTGACGGGGCCAACGTCCTGACTTTC. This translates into CASSDRGDGANVLTF.

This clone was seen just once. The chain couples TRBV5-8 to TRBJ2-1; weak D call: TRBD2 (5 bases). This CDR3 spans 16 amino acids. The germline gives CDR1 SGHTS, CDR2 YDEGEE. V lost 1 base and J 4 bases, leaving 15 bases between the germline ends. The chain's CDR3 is CASSLRIGGHYNEQFF. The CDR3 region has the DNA TGTGCCAGCAGCTTGCGGATTGGAGGTCATTACAATGAGCAGTTCTTC.

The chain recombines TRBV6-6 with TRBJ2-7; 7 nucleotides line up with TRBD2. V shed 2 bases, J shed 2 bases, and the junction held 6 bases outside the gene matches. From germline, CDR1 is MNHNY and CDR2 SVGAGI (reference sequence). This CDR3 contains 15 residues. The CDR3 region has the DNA TGTGCCAGCAGTTACGTCGCACGGGGGGCCTACGAGCAGTACTTC. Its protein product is CASSYVARGAYEQYF.

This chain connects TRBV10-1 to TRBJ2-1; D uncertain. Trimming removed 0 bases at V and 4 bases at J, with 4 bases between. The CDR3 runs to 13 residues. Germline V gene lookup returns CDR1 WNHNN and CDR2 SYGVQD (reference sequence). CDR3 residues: CASSESLYNEQFF. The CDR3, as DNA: TGCGCCAGCAGTGAGTCGCTATACAATGAGCAGTTCTTC.